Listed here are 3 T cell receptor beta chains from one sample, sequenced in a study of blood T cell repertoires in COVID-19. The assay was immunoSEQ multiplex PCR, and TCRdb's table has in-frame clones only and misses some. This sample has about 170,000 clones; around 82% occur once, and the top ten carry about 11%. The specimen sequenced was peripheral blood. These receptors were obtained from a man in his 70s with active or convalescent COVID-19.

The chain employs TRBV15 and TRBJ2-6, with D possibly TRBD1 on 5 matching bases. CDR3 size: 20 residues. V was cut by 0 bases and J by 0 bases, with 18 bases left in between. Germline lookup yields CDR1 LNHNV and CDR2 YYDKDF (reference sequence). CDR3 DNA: TGTGCCACCAGCAGAGATCAATGGACACGCAACCCCTCTGGGGCCAACGTCCTGACTTTC. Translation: CATSRDQWTRNPSGANVLTF.

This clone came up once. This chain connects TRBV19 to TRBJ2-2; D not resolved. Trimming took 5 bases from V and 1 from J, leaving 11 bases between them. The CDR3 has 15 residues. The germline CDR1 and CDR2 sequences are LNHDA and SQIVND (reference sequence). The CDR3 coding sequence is TGTGCCAGTAGTCCGACGGGTATGAACACCGGGGAGCTGTTTTTT. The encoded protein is CASSPTGMNTGELFF.

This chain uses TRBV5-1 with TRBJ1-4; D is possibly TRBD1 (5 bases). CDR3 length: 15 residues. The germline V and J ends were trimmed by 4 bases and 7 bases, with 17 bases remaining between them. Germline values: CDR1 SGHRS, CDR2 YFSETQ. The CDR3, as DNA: TGCGCCAGCAGCATAAAACAGGCCCTGCTTGAAAAACTGTTTTTT. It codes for CASSIKQALLEKLFF.